What follows is one TCR beta chain and its context. Its antigen remains unidentified. The data derive from a study of T cells after yellow fever vaccination. Study-wide points: Only a small proportion of the clonotypes turned up in both the CD4 and the CD8 compartments, likely arising from convergent recombination. Weaker overall, the secondary response nonetheless peaked faster (day 5 versus 15). Abundant clonotypes from the bulk population could contaminate FACS-sorted repertoires.

They built TCR cDNA with 5'RACE template switching, a step that put in a universal primer site and UMIs. Each CDR3 protein is one row after TCRdb ran MiXCR on the 5' RACE reads. This table holds 300,000 to 400,000 distinct CDR3 sequences, 6% to 8% found once. The length of the CDR3 is 15 residues. Trimming cost V 2 bases and J 1 base, with 12 bases left between them. Germline V gene sequence: CDR1 GTSNPN, CDR2 SVGIG (reference sequence). The chain combines TRBV30 with TRBJ1-5; D not certain. The source material was PBMCs, sampled 5 days after the yellow fever booster vaccination. This TCR derives from a man aged 30-40 years who received the YFV17D yellow fever vaccine. The CDR3 sequence: CAWSRQVASNQPQHF. The CDR3 DNA is TGTGCCTGGAGTCGTCAGGTGGCGAGCAATCAGCCCCAGCATTTT. The variable domain in full, with the rest retrieved from reference TRBV30 and TRBJ1-5, is SQTIHQWPATLVQPVGSPLSLECTVEGTSNPNLYWYRQAAGRGLQLLFYSVGIGQISSEVPQNLSASRPQDRQFILSSKKLLLSDSGFYLCAWSRQVASNQPQHFGDGTRLSIL.